The rows below give T cell receptor beta chains drawn from one sample of a study of T cell repertoires in cytomegalovirus infection. One entry per CDR3 protein, called by TCRdb with MiXCR from the reads. The repertoire holds roughly 300,000 distinct CDR3 sequences, with 20% to 30% as singletons. Sequencing was carried out using PBMCs. Every receptor here comes from a human donor in good health (CMV status not recorded). Some clones in this sample may be carry-over from other donors' samples. CDR3s include the opening cysteine and the closing phenylalanine or tryptophan. D genes are given only for firm matches. Expanded clones are given a class, and other clones once, few, many or no size at all.

abundance	j_gene	d_gene	v_gene	CDR3aa	CDR3nt
-	TRBJ2-4	-	TRBV7-9	CASSMLSAGSGAKNIQYF	TGTGCCAGCAGCATGCTCAGCGCTGGGTCGGGAGCCAAAAACATTCAGTACTTC
-	TRBJ1-2	-	TRBV10-3	CATHYQAPGDGYTF	TGTGCCACCCACTATCAAGCGCCCGGTGATGGCTACACCTTC
many	TRBJ2-6	TRBD1	TRBV7-6	CASSIRGTALSGANVLTF	TGTGCCAGCAGTATAAGGGGGACAGCCCTCTCTGGGGCCAACGTCCTGACTTTC
-	TRBJ2-3	-	TRBV20-1	CSARRGPDTQYF	TGCAGTGCTAGACGGGGGCCAGATACGCAGTATTTT
-	TRBJ2-6	-	TRBV27	CASSSLGSSGANVLTF	TGTGCCAGCAGTTCCCTCGGGAGCTCTGGGGCCAACGTCCTGACTTTC
few	TRBJ2-1	-	TRBV7-9	CASSPAGSYNEQFF	TGTGCCAGCAGCCCCGCAGGCTCCTACAATGAGCAGTTCTTC
many	TRBJ2-3	TRBD2	TRBV11-3	CASNLQGAGAGDTQYF	TGTGCCAGCAACCTCCAGGGAGCGGGGGCCGGGGATACGCAGTATTTT
-	TRBJ2-7	TRBD2	TRBV5-1	CASSLFTSGVYEQYF	TGCGCCAGCAGCTTGTTTACTAGCGGGGTATACGAGCAGTACTTC
-	TRBJ1-2	-	TRBV30	CACPSGAGNYGYTF	TGTGCCTGCCCTTCGGGTGCGGGTAACTATGGCTACACCTTC
many	TRBJ1-5	-	TRBV19	CASSWQGLSNQPQHF	TGTGCCAGTAGTTGGCAGGGCCTTAGCAATCAGCCCCAGCATTTT
-	TRBJ2-1	-	TRBV24-1	CATSDHRVSNEQFF	TGTGCCACCAGTGACCACAGGGTCTCCAATGAGCAGTTCTTC
-	TRBJ1-5	-	TRBV15	CATSRVRGRGQHF	TGTGCCACCAGCAGAGTGAGAGGCCGTGGGCAGCATTTT
many	TRBJ1-1	-	TRBV7-2	CASSPPKTVMNTEAFF	TGTGCCAGCAGCCCACCGAAGACAGTCATGAACACTGAAGCTTTCTTT
few	TRBJ1-4	-	TRBV6-1	CASSRGRQRNEKLFF	TGTGCCAGCAGTCGCGGCAGGCAAAGGAATGAAAAACTGTTTTTT
-	TRBJ2-5	-	TRBV7-8	CASSADLQGTQYF	TGTGCCAGCAGCGCCGACCTACAGGGGACCCAGTACTTC
-	TRBJ2-2	-	TRBV5-1	CASSLGLPGGGELFF	TGCGCCAGCAGCTTAGGACTACCCGGAGGCGGGGAGCTGTTTTTT
-	TRBJ1-2	-	TRBV29-1	CSVGRGQYYGYTF	TGCAGCGTTGGACGGGGCCAATACTATGGCTACACCTTC
many	TRBJ2-7	-	TRBV7-2	CASSLEGGTAYEQYF	TGTGCCAGCAGCTTAGAAGGCGGGACAGCCTACGAGCAGTACTTC
many	TRBJ1-5	-	TRBV19	CASTRGNQPQHF	TGTGCCAGTACTAGGGGCAATCAGCCCCAGCATTTT
-	TRBJ2-3	TRBD2	TRBV5-4	CASSPGLAVTDTQYF	TGTGCCAGCAGCCCGGGACTAGCGGTCACAGATACGCAGTATTTT
few	TRBJ2-3	-	TRBV7-9	CASSLLAASTDTQYF	TGTGCCAGCAGCTTACTAGCAGCTAGCACAGATACGCAGTATTTT
-	TRBJ2-2	-	TRBV9	CASRVSGRELFF	TGTGCCAGCAGGGTATCGGGTAGGGAGCTGTTTTTT
-	TRBJ2-5	-	TRBV10-3	CAISPLGETQYF	TGTGCCATCAGCCCCCTAGGAGAGACCCAGTACTTC
-	TRBJ1-4	-	TRBV19	CASSKGSGRGEKLFF	TGTGCCAGTAGTAAAGGTTCCGGACGGGGTGAAAAACTGTTTTTT
few	TRBJ1-6	-	TRBV5-6	CASRASPENSPLHF	TGTGCCAGCCGGGCCTCCCCCGAAAATTCACCCCTCCACTTT
-	TRBJ1-5	-	TRBV19	CASSMRQGFMRLHQPQHF	TGTGCCAGTAGTATGCGGCAGGGGTTCATGCGGCTCCATCAGCCCCAGCATTTT
-	TRBJ2-7	-	TRBV7-2	CASSLVQSGAYTYEQYF	TGTGCCAGCAGCTTAGTGCAGTCCGGGGCGTATACCTACGAGCAGTACTTC